The 32 T cell receptor beta chains below come from one sample, sequenced in a study of technical replicates of blood from a few donors. Here immunoSEQ multiplex PCR was the method, and the copy in TCRdb shows in-frame clones only, minus some. Here the sample spans 84,000 or so clones, roughly 94% being singletons. Sequenced material: T cells isolated from PBMCs. The origin of the receptors is a human donor in good health.

This clone appeared a single time. The chain couples TRBV7-9 to TRBJ1-4; no firm D call. Germline V gene lookup returns CDR1 SEHNR and CDR2 FQNEAQ (reference sequence). V lost 2 bases to trimming and J lost 0 bases, with 13 bases between them. This CDR3 has 17 residues. The CDR3 DNA follows: TGTGCCAGCAGCTTAAGAGCAGGATTCTCAACTAATGAAAAACTGTTTTTT. The encoded protein is CASSLRAGFSTNEKLFF.

The J gene is TRBJ1-2, the V gene TRBV5-1, with no clear D. V dropped 0 bases and J dropped 10 bases, with 13 bases sitting between them. CDR1 is SGHRS and CDR2 is YFSETQ in the germline V gene. There are 13 residues in the CDR3. The CDR3 here is CASSLGGGLDYTF. The CDR3 coding sequence is TGCGCCAGCAGCTTGGGTGGAGGGCTCGACTACACCTTC.

The chain employs TRBV18 and TRBJ2-5; TRBD2 might be the D (7 bases). This CDR3 is 16 amino acids long. Trimming took 2 bases from V and 1 from J, leaving 14 bases between them. Per germline, CDR1 KGHSH and CDR2 LQKENI. The CDR3 sequence: CASSPSPGEGQETQYF. For the CDR3, the DNA is TGTGCCAGCTCACCAAGTCCAGGGGAGGGCCAAGAGACCCAGTACTTC.

This rearrangement joins TRBV4-1 to TRBJ2-3, with 12 bases identical to TRBD2. V lost 4 bases to trimming and J lost 4 bases; unmatched junction nucleotides: 18. This CDR3 contains 20 residues. CDR1 is MGHRA and CDR2 is YSYEKL in the germline V gene. In nucleotides, the CDR3 is TGCGCCAGCAGCCGTCATTCCTCTAGCGGGAGGGCCCCGTGGCCAGATACGCAGTATTTT. Translation: CASSRHSSSGRAPWPDTQYF.

The rearrangement uses TRBV6-5 and TRBJ1-1; possible D gene TRBD1, 5 bases. This CDR3 spans 16 amino acids. Trimming stripped 4 bases from V and 14 bases from J, with 29 bases between. CDR1 is MNHEY, CDR2 SVGAGI, per germline. This chain's CDR3 is CASSSGFGSAVFGGFF. CDR3 DNA: TGTGCCAGCAGTTCAGGATTTGGTTCCGCGGTTTTTGGGGGGTTCTTT.

This rearrangement joins TRBV15 to TRBJ1-5, with 10 positions matching TRBD1. Trimming took 0 bases from V and 6 from J; bases not matched to a gene: 8. CDR3 size: 17 residues. Germline V gene data show CDR1 as LNHNV and CDR2 as YYDKDF (reference sequence). The CDR3 spells CATSRDRGTGVSQPQHF. CDR3 coding DNA: TGTGCCACCAGCAGAGATCGCGGGACAGGGGTGAGTCAGCCCCAGCATTTT.

The rearrangement links TRBV28 to TRBJ1-2; TRBD1 aligns across 8 bases. Looked up from germline, CDR1 is MDHEN and CDR2 is SYDVKM. This CDR3 contains 15 residues. J was trimmed by 6 bases and V by 4 bases; bases with no gene match: 10. CDR3 loop: CASSSRQGSVHGYTF. CDR3 coding DNA: TGTGCCAGCAGTTCAAGACAGGGGAGCGTCCATGGCTACACCTTC.

The V gene is TRBV2, the J gene TRBJ1-1, with a tentative D call TRBD1 (5 bases). Germline loops: CDR1 SNHLY, CDR2 FYNNEI. V was trimmed by 3 bases and J by 3 bases, leaving 14 bases between them. The CDR3 sequence is 15 residues long. The CDR3 nucleotides read TGTGCCAGCAGTGAGGGACTCAACGTGGACACTGAAGCTTTCTTT. Protein product: CASSEGLNVDTEAFF.

This sequence joins TRBV28 and TRBJ2-1; 13 nucleotides line up with TRBD2. Losses at the gene ends were 5 bases for V and 0 bases for J; bases not matched to a gene: 7. Looked up from germline, CDR1 is MDHEN and CDR2 is SYDVKM. CDR3 size: 18 residues. The DNA of the CDR3 is TGTGCCAGCAGTCCCCTTGGGACTAGCGGGACCTCCTACAATGAGCAGTTCTTC. Amino acid sequence: CASSPLGTSGTSYNEQFF.

The chain couples TRBV4-1 to TRBJ2-2; tentatively, D is TRBD1 (5 bases). Deletions cut 7 bases from V and 0 bases from J, with 18 bases between. The CDR3 totals 17 residues. CDR1 and CDR2 from the germline V gene are MGHRA and YSYEKL. CDR3 loop: CASKGFGRKTNTGELFF. In DNA form, the CDR3 reads TGCGCCAGCAAGGGGTTCGGTCGAAAAACGAACACCGGGGAGCTGTTTTTT.

The chain has TRBV29-1 and TRBJ1-1, with TRBD1 identical over 7 bases. The CDR3 contains 11 residues. J was trimmed by 7 bases and V by 7 bases; bases with no gene match: 6. CDR1 is SQVTM, CDR2 ANQGSEA, per germline. CDR3: CSAERDSEAFF. DNA of the CDR3: TGCAGCGCAGAACGGGACAGTGAAGCTTTCTTT.

This chain joins TRBV7-9 and TRBJ2-2; 11 bases align to TRBD2. This CDR3 region has 14 residues. Germline trimming cut 5 bases from V and 8 bases from J; bases unmatched to any gene: 4. CDR1 SEHNR and CDR2 FQNEAQ come from the germline V gene (reference sequence). The CDR3 bases are TGTGCCAGCAGCCAGACTAGCGGGATTGGGGAGCTGTTTTTT. Translated: CASSQTSGIGELFF.

The V call is TRBV2, the J call TRBJ2-5; TRBD2 matches at 11 bases. Germline CDR1 SNHLY, CDR2 FYNNEI. There are 18 residues in the CDR3. V lost 0 bases and J lost 4; bases outside the gene matches: 10. CDR3 nucleotide sequence: TGTGCCAGCAGTGAAGCGGTAGCGGGAGGGCTAGGGGCAGAGACCCAGTACTTC. This codes for CASSEAVAGGLGAETQYF.

V usage is TRBV5-6 and J usage is TRBJ2-7; D unresolved. Germline CDR1 SGHDT, CDR2 YYEEEE. Trimming stripped 4 bases from V and 3 bases from J, with 11 bases between. This CDR3 has 13 residues. This CDR3 is CASSPSNSYEQYF. CDR3 coding DNA: TGTGCCAGCAGCCCGAGTAACAGCTACGAGCAGTACTTC. Combining the CDR3 with reference TRBV5-6 and TRBJ2-7 gives the whole variable domain DAGVTQSPTHLIKTRGQQVTLRCSPKSGHDTVSWYQQALGQGPQFIFQYYEEEERQRGNFPDRFSGHQFPNYSSELNVNALLLGDSALYLCASSPSNSYEQYFGPGTRLTVT.

CDR3 region: CSARNTYEQYF. CDR3 DNA: TGCAGTGCTAGAAACACGTACGAGCAGTACTTC. The chain recombines TRBV20-1 with TRBJ2-7; D is uncertain. This CDR3 is built from 11 residues. V was pared by 2 bases and J by 4 bases, with 6 bases between. Germline V CDR1 and CDR2: DFQATT, SNEGSKA (reference sequence).

The chain uses TRBV28 and TRBJ1-5; 9 nucleotides line up with TRBD1. Germline assignment: CDR1 MDHEN and CDR2 SYDVKM. This CDR3 is 15 amino acids long. J was trimmed by 6 bases and V by 7 bases; bases with no gene match: 10. The CDR3 DNA reads as TGTGCCAGCATGAAGGACAGGGGAGGAGGTCAGCCCCAGCATTTT. It codes for CASMKDRGGGQPQHF.

V usage is TRBV6-1 and J usage is TRBJ1-4; maybe TRBD1 (5 bases). Germline V gene sequence: CDR1 MNHNS, CDR2 SASEGT. Trimming stripped 6 bases from V and 8 bases from J, with 13 bases between. The CDR3 runs 13 residues. CDR3 DNA sequence: TGTGCCAGCAGGACCCAGGGTTTGGAAAAACTGTTTTTT. This codes for CASRTQGLEKLFF.

The J gene is TRBJ1-1, the V gene TRBV28; TRBD1 matches 7 bases. The germline V gene encodes CDR1 MDHEN and CDR2 SYDVKM. The CDR3 runs 15 residues. With 2 bases clipped from V and 1 base from J, the junction kept 4 bases outside the gene matches. The DNA for the CDR3 is TGTGCCAGCAGTTTAGGAGACAGGGAGAACACTGAAGCTTTCTTT. Its translation: CASSLGDRENTEAFF.

V gene TRBV19 combines with J gene TRBJ2-7; perhaps TRBD1 as D (5 bases). Per the germline V gene, CDR1 is LNHDA and CDR2 is SQIVND (reference sequence). The CDR3 consists of 14 residues. Deletions cut 3 bases from V and 1 base from J, with 10 bases between. As DNA, the CDR3 is TGTGCCAGTAGTATCGTTGCAGGGTCCTACGAGCAGTACTTC. As protein: CASSIVAGSYEQYF.

This rearrangement joins TRBV29-1 to TRBJ2-5; D remains unclear. Germline loops: CDR1 SQVTM, CDR2 ANQGSEA. Trimming pared 1 base from V and 5 bases from J, leaving 8 bases between. The CDR3 extends over 12 amino acids. The CDR3 bases are TGCAGCGTTGAAGCCCAGTGGGAGACCCAGTACTTC. Translating gives CSVEAQWETQYF.

The chain joins TRBV5-1 to TRBJ1-1; D might be TRBD1 (6 bases). Germline CDR1 SGHRS, CDR2 YFSETQ. The V and J ends lost 4 bases and 2 bases respectively, with 18 bases between them. The CDR3 is 16 amino acids. This chain's CDR3 is CASSPPKQGLNTEAFF. DNA for the CDR3: TGCGCCAGCAGCCCCCCTAAACAGGGCCTCAACACTGAAGCTTTCTTT.

The chain uses TRBV27 and TRBJ2-1, with 10 bases lining up with TRBD2. This CDR3 comprises 19 residues. After removal of 4 bases from V and 2 bases from J, the junction contained 14 bases not matched to a gene. Germline V CDR1 and CDR2: MNHEY, SMNVEV (reference sequence). CDR3 residues: CASSYRDSLLAGPYNEQFF. In DNA, the CDR3 is TGTGCCAGCAGTTACCGGGACAGCCTACTAGCGGGGCCCTACAATGAGCAGTTCTTC.

This clone was picked up one time. The genes are TRBV10-1 and TRBJ2-5; D remains unclear. Germline CDR1 and CDR2: WNHNN and SYGVQD (reference sequence). Between the trimmed V and J ends, which lost 3 bases and 5 bases, there was a span of 7 bases. This CDR3 has 12 amino acids. The CDR3 here is CASSDSTETQYF. Here the CDR3 DNA reads TGCGCCAGCAGTGACTCAACTGAGACCCAGTACTTC.

The table lists this clone with a few counts. The rearrangement uses TRBV5-4 and TRBJ2-2; D gene ambiguous. The V and J ends lost 4 bases and 7 bases respectively, with 17 bases between them. The CDR3 consists of 15 residues. Germline V gene lookup returns CDR1 SGHNT and CDR2 YYREEE (reference sequence). CDR3 sequence reads: CASSPLSGIRGELFF. CDR3 DNA: TGTGCCAGCAGCCCTCTCTCGGGTATTCGCGGGGAGCTGTTTTTT.

The chain joins TRBV12-5 to TRBJ2-3; 11 nucleotides match TRBD1. The junction had 6 bases not matched to a gene; V was cut back by 0 bases and J by 4 bases. The CDR3 loop spans 17 amino acids. Germline lookup yields CDR1 LGHNT and CDR2 FRNRAP. CDR3 amino acids: CASGLVLVGQGADTQYF. The CDR3 coding sequence is TGTGCTAGTGGTTTGGTACTGGTGGGACAGGGGGCAGATACGCAGTATTTT.

The rearrangement uses TRBV11-2 and TRBJ2-2; D ambiguous. Trimming pared 1 base from V and 1 base from J, leaving 7 bases between. The CDR3 totals 15 residues. Germline CDR1 SGHAT, CDR2 FQNNGV. CDR3 region: CASSLVSGNTGELFF. CDR3 sequence (DNA): TGTGCCAGCAGCTTAGTCTCCGGGAACACCGGGGAGCTGTTTTTT.

The V call is TRBV6-5, the J call TRBJ1-1; D remains unclear. Trimming removed 3 bases at V and 0 bases at J, with 5 bases between. Germline-derived CDR1 and CDR2 are MNHEY and SVGAGI. The CDR3 extends over 13 amino acids. The CDR3 loop reads CASSYLVNTEAFF. The CDR3 DNA sequence: TGTGCCAGCAGTTATCTCGTGAACACTGAAGCTTTCTTT.

The V and J genes are TRBV21-1 and TRBJ2-7; the listed D gene, TRBD2, was not tested against the DNA. TRBV21-1 is annotated as a pseudogene. The CDR3 has 17 amino acids. For the CDR3, the DNA is TGTGCCAGCAGGGACCAAAGACCGACTAGCGGGTCCTACGAGCAGTACTTC. Protein sequence: CASRDQRPTSGSYEQYF.

The chain recombines TRBV15 with TRBJ1-4, with 9 bases matching TRBD1. Germline loops: CDR1 LNHNV, CDR2 YYDKDF (reference sequence). With V trimmed by 5 bases and J by 6 bases, 7 bases remained unmatched. This CDR3 contains 15 residues. The chain's CDR3 is CATSLDRGWDEKLFF. In nucleotides, the CDR3 is TGTGCCACCAGCTTGGACAGGGGCTGGGATGAAAAACTGTTTTTT.

The V gene is TRBV10-1, the J gene TRBJ1-4; TRBD1 might be the D (5 bases). The ends were cut back, 8 bases at V and 8 bases at J, with 15 bases in the middle. The CDR3 has 13 amino acids. Germline V gene sequence: CDR1 WNHNN, CDR2 SYGVQD (reference sequence). Here the CDR3 reads CASESRGGEKLFF. The CDR3 region has the DNA TGCGCCAGCGAGTCAAGGGGAGGGGAAAAACTGTTTTTT.

This chain links TRBV18 with TRBJ2-2; 14 nucleotides line up with TRBD2. Germline values: CDR1 KGHSH, CDR2 LQKENI. CDR3 length equals 18 residues. J lost 6 bases, V lost 0 bases, and 6 bases had no gene match. CDR3 nucleotide sequence: TGTGCCAGCTCACCACCGTCGGGACTAGCGGGAGCCCCCGGGGAGCTGTTTTTT. This codes for CASSPPSGLAGAPGELFF. The whole variable domain, remainder taken from reference TRBV18 and TRBJ2-2, is NAGVMQNPRHLVRRRGQEARLRCSPMKGHSHVYWYRQLPEEGLKFMVYLQKENIIDESGMPKERFSAEFPKEGPSILRIQQVVRGDSAAYFCASSPPSGLAGAPGELFFGEGSRLTVL.

In DNA, the CDR3 is TGTGCCAGCAGCGCCTCTGGGGGGAGCTCCTACAATGAGCAGTTCTTC. Translated: CASSASGGSSYNEQFF. The chain is built from TRBV9 and TRBJ2-1; D may be TRBD2 (6 bases). The CDR3 contains 16 residues. Germline V gives CDR1 SGDLS, CDR2 YYNGEE. V was clipped by 3 bases and J by 0 bases, with 13 bases between them.